Below, one TCR beta chain is given with its context. Its antigen is as yet unknown. Germline V lookup: CDR1 SGHAT, CDR2 FQNNGV. The CDR3 spans 14 residues. The germline V and J ends were trimmed by 2 bases and 6 bases, with 11 bases remaining between them. The sample belongs to a study of identical twins. TCRdb re-derived calls from the 5' RACE reads in MiXCR, one entry per CDR3 protein. The data contain 690,000 or so distinct CDR3 sequences, over 5% of them seen just once; the ten biggest clones take up roughly 1.6%. Study-level points and caveats: Carriage of fewer insertions was seen in abundant cord blood beta clonotypes, whereas memory repertoires showed none. The analysis was cross-sectional rather than longitudinal within donors.

V is TRBV11-2 and J is TRBJ2-1; weak D call: TRBD2 (5 bases). This clonotype was obtained from a man aged 18 to 30 in good health. Sequencing input: naive T cells sorted from blood. The DNA of the CDR3 is TGTGCCAGCAGCTTACTTAGGAGGCCCAATGAGCAGTTCTTC. Protein product: CASSLLRRPNEQFF.